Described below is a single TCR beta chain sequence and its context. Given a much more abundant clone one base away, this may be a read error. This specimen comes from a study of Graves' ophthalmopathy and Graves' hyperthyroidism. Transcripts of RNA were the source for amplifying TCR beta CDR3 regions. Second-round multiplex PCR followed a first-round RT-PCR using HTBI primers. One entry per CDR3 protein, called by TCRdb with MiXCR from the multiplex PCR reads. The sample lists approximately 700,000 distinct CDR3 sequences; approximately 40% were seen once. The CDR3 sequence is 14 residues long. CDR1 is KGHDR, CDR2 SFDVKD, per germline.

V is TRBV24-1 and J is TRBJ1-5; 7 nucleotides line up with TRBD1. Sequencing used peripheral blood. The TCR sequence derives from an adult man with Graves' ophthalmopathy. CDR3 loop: CAGSLSTGTQPQHF. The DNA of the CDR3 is TGCGCCGGCAGCTTGTCGACAGGGACTCAGCCCCAGCATTTT.